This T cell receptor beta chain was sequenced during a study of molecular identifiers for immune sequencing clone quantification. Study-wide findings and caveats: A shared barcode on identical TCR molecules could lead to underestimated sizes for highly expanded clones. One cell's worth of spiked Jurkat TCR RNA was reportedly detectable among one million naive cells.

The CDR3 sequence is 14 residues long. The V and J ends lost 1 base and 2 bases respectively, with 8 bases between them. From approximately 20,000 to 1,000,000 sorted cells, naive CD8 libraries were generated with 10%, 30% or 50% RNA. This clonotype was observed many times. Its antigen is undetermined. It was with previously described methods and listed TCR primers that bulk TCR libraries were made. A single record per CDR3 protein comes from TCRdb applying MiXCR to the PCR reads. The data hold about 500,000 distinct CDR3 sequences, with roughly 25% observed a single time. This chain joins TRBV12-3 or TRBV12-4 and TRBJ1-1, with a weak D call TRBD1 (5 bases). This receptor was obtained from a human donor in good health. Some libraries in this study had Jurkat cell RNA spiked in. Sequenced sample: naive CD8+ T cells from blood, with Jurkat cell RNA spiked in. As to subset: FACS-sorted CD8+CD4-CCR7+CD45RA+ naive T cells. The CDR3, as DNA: TGTGCCAGCAGTTTAGTGGGGGATAACACTGAAGCTTTCTTT. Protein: CASSLVGDNTEAFF.